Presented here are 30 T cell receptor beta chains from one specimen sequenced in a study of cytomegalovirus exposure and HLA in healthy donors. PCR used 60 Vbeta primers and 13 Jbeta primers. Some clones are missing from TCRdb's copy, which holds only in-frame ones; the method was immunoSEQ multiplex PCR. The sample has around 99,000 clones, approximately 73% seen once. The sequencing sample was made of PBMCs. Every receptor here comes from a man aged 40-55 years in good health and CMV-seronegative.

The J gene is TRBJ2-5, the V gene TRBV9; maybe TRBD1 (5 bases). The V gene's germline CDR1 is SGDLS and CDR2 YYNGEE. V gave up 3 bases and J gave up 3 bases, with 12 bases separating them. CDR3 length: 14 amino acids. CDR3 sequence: CASSAMVREETQYF. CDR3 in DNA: TGTGCCAGCAGCGCCATGGTCAGGGAAGAGACCCAGTACTTC. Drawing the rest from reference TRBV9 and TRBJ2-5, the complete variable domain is DSGVTQTPKHLITATGQRVTLRCSPRSGDLSVYWYQQSLDQGLQFLIQYYNGEERAKGNILERFSAQQFPDLHSELNLSSLELGDSALYFCASSAMVREETQYFGPGTRLLVL.

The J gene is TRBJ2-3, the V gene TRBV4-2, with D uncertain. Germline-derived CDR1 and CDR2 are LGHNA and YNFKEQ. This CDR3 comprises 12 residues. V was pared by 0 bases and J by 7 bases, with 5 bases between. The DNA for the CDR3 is TGTGCCAGCAGCCAAGAGAGTTATACGCAGTATTTT. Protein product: CASSQESYTQYF.

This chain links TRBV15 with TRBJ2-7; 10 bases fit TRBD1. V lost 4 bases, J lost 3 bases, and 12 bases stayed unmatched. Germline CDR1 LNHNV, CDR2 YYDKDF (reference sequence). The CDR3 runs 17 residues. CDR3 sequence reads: CATSTRPPGQGFYEQYF. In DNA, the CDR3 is TGTGCCACCAGCACGAGACCCCCGGGACAGGGGTTCTACGAGCAGTACTTC. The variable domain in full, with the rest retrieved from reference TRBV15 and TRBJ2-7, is DAMVIQNPRYQVTQFGKPVTLSCSQTLNHNVMYWYQQKSSQAPKLLFHYYDKDFNNEADTPDNFQSRRPNTSFCFLDIRSPGLGDTAMYLCATSTRPPGQGFYEQYFGPGTRLTVT.

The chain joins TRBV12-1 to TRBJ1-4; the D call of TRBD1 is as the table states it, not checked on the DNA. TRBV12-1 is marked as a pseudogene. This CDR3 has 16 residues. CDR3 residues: CASSVSPGGFNEKLFF. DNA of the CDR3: TGTGCCAGCAGCGTATCACCAGGGGGTTTTAATGAAAAACTGTTTTTT.

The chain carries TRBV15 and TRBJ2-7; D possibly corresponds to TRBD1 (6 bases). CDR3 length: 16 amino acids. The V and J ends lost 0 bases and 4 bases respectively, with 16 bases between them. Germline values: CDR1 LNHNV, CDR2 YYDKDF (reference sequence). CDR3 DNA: TGTGCCACCAGCAGAGACAGGGGAGCCGCTGGATACGAGCAGTACTTC. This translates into CATSRDRGAAGYEQYF. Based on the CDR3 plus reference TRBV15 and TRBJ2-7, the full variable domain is DAMVIQNPRYQVTQFGKPVTLSCSQTLNHNVMYWYQQKSSQAPKLLFHYYDKDFNNEADTPDNFQSRRPNTSFCFLDIRSPGLGDTAMYLCATSRDRGAAGYEQYFGPGTRLTVT.

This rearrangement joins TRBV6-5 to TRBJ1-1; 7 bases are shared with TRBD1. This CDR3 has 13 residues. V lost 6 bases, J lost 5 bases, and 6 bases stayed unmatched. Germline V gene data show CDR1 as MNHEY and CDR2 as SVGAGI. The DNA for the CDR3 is TGTGCCAGCAGCCCGACAGGGCTGACTGAAGCTTTCTTT. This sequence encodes CASSPTGLTEAFF.

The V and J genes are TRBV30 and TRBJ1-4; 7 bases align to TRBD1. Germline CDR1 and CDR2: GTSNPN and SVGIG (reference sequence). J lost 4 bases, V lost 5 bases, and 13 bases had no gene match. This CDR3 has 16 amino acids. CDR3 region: CAWGRDGTAFNEKLFF. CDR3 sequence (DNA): TGTGCCTGGGGTCGAGATGGGACAGCCTTTAATGAAAAACTGTTTTTT.

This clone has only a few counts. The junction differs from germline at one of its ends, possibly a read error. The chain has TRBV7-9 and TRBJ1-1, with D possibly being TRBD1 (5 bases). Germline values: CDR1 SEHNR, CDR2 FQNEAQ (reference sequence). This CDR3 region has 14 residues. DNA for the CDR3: TGTTCCAGCAGCTTCGGGGGGGTCGACACTGAAGCTTTCTTT. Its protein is CSSSFGGVDTEAFF. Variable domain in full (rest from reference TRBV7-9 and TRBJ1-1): DTGVSQNPRHKITKRGQNVTFRCDPISEHNRLYWYRQTLGQGPEFLTYFQNEAQLEKSRLLSDRFSAERPKGSFSTLEIQRTEQGDSAMYLCSSSFGGVDTEAFFGQGTRLTVV.

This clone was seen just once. The CDR3 sequence: CASSLIVGGGGGADTQYF. CDR3 coding DNA: TGTGCCAGCAGCCTAATTGTAGGGGGCGGCGGGGGGGCAGATACGCAGTATTTT. The chain couples TRBV11-2 to TRBJ2-3; 9 bases line up with TRBD2. V lost 5 bases, J lost 4 bases, and 16 bases stayed unmatched. This CDR3 spans 18 amino acids. CDR1 and CDR2 from the germline V gene are SGHAT and FQNNGV.

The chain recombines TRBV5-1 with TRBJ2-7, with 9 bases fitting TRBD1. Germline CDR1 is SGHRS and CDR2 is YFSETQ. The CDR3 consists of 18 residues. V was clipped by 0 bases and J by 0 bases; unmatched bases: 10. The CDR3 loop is CASSLAQNRGRFSYEQYF. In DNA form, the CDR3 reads TGCGCCAGCAGCTTGGCCCAAAACAGGGGGCGATTCTCCTACGAGCAGTACTTC.

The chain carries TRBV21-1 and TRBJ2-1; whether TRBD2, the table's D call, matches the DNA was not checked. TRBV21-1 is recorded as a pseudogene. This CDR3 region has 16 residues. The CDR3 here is CASSTFAVAVYNEQFF. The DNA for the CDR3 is TGTGCCAGCAGCACCTTCGCGGTAGCGGTATACAATGAGCAGTTCTTC.

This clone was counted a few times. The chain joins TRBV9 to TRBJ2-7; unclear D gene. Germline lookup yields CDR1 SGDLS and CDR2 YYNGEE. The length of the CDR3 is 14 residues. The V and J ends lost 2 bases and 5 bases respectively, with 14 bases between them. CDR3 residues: CASSVTQRGDEQYF. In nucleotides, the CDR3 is TGTGCCAGCAGCGTGACCCAAAGAGGCGACGAGCAGTACTTC.

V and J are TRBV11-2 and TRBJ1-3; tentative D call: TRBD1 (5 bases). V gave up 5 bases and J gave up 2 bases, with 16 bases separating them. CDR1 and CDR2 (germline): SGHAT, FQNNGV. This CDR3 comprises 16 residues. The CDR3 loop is CASSLSREITGNTIYF. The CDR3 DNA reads TGTGCCAGCAGCCTAAGCAGGGAAATCACTGGAAACACCATATATTTT.

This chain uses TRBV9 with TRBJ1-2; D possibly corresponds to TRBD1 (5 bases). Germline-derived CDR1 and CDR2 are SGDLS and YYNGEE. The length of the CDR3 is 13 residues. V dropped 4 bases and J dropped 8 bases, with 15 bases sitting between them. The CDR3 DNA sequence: TGTGCCAGCAGCAACACGCAGGGTTACGGCTACACCTTC. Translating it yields CASSNTQGYGYTF. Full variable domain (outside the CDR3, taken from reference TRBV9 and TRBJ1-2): DSGVTQTPKHLITATGQRVTLRCSPRSGDLSVYWYQQSLDQGLQFLIQYYNGEERAKGNILERFSAQQFPDLHSELNLSSLELGDSALYFCASSNTQGYGYTFGSGTRLTVV.

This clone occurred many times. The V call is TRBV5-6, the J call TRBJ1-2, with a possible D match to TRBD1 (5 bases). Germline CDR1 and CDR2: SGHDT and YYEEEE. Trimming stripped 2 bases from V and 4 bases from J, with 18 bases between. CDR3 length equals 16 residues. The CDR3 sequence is CASSLLYDRVFYGYTF. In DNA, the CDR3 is TGTGCCAGCAGCTTACTTTACGACAGAGTCTTCTATGGCTACACCTTC.

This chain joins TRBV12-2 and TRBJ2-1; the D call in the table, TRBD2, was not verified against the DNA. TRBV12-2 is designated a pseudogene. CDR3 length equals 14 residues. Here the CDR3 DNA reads TGTGCAAGTCGCTTAGAACTAACCTCCAATGAGCAGTTCTTC. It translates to CASRLELTSNEQFF.

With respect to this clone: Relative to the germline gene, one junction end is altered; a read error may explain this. CDR3 in amino acids: CASSYSSSDNYGYPF. The DNA of the CDR3 is TGTGCCAGCAGTTACTCTTCGTCGGATAACTATGGCTACCCCTTC. The chain combines TRBV6-5 with TRBJ1-2; no clear D gene. Germline CDR1 is MNHEY and CDR2 is SVGAGI. This CDR3 region has 15 residues.

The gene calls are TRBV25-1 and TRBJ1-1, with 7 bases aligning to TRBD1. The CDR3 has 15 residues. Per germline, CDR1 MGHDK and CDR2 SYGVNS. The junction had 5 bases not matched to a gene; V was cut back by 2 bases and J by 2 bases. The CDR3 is CASSEMTGTNTEAFF. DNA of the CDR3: TGTGCCAGCAGTGAAATGACAGGGACCAACACTGAAGCTTTCTTT.

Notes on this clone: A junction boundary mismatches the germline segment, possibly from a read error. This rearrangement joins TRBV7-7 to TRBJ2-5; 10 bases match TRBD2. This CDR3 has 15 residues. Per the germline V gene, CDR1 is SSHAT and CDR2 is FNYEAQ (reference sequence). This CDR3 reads CASSLTSGESETQYF. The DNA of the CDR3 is TGTGCTAGCAGCTTAACTAGCGGGGAATCGGAGACCCAGTACTTC.

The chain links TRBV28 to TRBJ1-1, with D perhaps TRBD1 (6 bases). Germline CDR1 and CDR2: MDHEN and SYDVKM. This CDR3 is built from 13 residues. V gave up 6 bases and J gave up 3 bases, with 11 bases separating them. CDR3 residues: CASREAGDTEAFF. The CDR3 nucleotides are TGTGCCAGCAGAGAGGCAGGGGACACTGAAGCTTTCTTT.

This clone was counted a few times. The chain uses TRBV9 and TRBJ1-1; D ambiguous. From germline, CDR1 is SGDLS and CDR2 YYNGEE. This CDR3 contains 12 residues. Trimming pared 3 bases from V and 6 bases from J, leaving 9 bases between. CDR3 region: CASSAIRAEAFF. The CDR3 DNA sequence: TGTGCCAGCAGCGCGATCCGGGCTGAAGCTTTCTTT.

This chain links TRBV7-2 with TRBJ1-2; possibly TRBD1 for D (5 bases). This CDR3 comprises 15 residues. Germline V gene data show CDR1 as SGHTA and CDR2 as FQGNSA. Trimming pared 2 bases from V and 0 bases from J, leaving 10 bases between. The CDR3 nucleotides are TGTGCCAGCAGCTTATCGGGGGGAGCTAACTATGGCTACACCTTC. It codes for CASSLSGGANYGYTF.

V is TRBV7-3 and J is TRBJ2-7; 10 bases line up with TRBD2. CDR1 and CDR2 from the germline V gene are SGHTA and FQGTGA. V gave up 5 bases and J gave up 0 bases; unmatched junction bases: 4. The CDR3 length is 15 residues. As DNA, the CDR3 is TGTGCCAGCAGCGTTAGCGGGGGGCCCTCCTACGAGCAGTACTTC. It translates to CASSVSGGPSYEQYF.

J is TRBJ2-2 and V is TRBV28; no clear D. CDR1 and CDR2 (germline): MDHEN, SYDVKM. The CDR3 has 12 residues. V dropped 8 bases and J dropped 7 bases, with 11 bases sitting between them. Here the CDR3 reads CASQVRLGELFF. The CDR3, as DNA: TGTGCCAGCCAGGTACGCCTCGGGGAGCTGTTTTTT. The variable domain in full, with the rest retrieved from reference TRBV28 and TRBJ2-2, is DVKVTQSSRYLVKRTGEKVFLECVQDMDHENMFWYRQDPGLGLRLIYFSYDVKMKEKGDIPEGYSVSREKKERFSLILESASTNQTSMYLCASQVRLGELFFGEGSRLTVL.

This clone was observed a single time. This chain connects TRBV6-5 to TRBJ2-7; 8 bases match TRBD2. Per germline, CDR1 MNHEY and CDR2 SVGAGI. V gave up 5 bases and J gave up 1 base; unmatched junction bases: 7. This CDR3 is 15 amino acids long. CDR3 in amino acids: CASSPSASGSYEQYF. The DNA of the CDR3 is TGTGCCAGCAGTCCCAGCGCTAGCGGGTCCTACGAGCAGTACTTC.

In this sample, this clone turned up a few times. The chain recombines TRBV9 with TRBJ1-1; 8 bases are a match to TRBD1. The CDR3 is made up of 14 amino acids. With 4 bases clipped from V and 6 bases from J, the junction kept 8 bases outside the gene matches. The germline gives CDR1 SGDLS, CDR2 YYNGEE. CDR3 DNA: TGTGCCAGCAGCAAATATACAGGGGGGCCTGAAGCTTTCTTT. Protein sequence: CASSKYTGGPEAFF.

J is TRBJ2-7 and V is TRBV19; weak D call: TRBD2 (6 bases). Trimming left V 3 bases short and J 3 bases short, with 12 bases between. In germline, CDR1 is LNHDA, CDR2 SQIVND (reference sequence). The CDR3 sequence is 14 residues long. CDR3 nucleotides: TGTGCCAGTAGTATGGAGGGGCAGTACTACGAGCAGTACTTC. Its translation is CASSMEGQYYEQYF.

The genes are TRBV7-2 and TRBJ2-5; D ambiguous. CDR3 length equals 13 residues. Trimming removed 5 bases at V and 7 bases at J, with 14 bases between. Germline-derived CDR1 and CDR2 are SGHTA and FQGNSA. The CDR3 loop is CASSTAPSGTQYF. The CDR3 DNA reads TGTGCCAGCAGCACAGCTCCTTCAGGGACCCAGTACTTC.

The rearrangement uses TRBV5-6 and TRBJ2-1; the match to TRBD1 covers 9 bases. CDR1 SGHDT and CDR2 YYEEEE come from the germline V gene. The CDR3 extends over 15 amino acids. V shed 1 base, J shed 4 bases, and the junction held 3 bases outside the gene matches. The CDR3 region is CASSLTGGRYNEQFF. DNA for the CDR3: TGTGCCAGCAGCTTGACAGGGGGCAGGTACAATGAGCAGTTCTTC.

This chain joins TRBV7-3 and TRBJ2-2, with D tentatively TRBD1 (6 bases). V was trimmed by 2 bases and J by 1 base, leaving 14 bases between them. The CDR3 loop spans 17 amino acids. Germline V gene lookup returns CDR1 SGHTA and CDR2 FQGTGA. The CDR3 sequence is CASSLLGAGMNTGELFF. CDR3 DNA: TGTGCCAGCAGCTTATTGGGGGCAGGGATGAACACCGGGGAGCTGTTTTTT.